This T cell receptor beta chain was sequenced in a study of blood T cell repertoires in COVID-19 (dated by TCRdb to the early 2020s). At the level of the whole study: Samples from collaborators originated in the United States, Italy and Spain and spanned both the acute and convalescent phases of COVID-19. Samples came from the ongoing ImmuneRACE study (first 160 participants) plus 1,254 subjects from 6 global collaborators. Sample metadata almost always included a de-identified subject ID, COVID-19 status, age in years and sex. A freely available public database, intended as a resource for researchers studying the immune response to SARS-CoV-2, is where the repertoires were released. Subjects who had been exposed to COVID-19, were actively infected with it, or had recovered from it provided the deeply sampled blood TCRbeta repertoires that made up the dataset. The material from the prospective study consisted of cDNA or gDNA derived from T cells, B-cell-depleted T cells, or PBMCs. Where available, HLA class I and class II types were taken from metadata supplied by the sample provider and were not determined by assay-based typing. On the study overall, not on this receptor specifically: The quantity of clinical and demographic metadata differed by source and by participant and was supplied without curation.

TCRbeta CDR3 regions were amplified from genomic DNA by means of the immunoSEQ Assay, a bias-controlled multiplex PCR. In the original analysis: Within the assay, amplification of reference gene primers was used to estimate how many nucleated cells each sample contained. To quantify the absolute abundance of each unique TCRbeta CDR3 rearrangement, sequence reads were collapsed and filtered. For each sample, productive Simpson clonality was calculated as the square root of Simpson's diversity index over productive rearrangements. Held by TCRdb, this immuneACCESS table contains in-frame sequences only and omits some clones. Under half of the omission traces to an unresolved V gene where checked; the cause of the rest is unknown. That table is the source of V, J and clone size, and D and trimming were worked out from the DNA. This sample comprises about 75,000 clones, more than 75% of them detected only once. Of the sample, under 25% falls within the top ten clones.

Collaborating institutions collected whole blood in K2EDTA tubes following their own protocols. Collaborator samples were shipped for TCRbeta analysis as frozen whole blood, isolated PBMCs, or DNA extracted from either sample type. V loses 5 bases at its end and J loses 4 bases; junction bases beyond the gene matches: 9. The CDR3 contains 16 residues, cysteine and phenylalanine counted. The sequence is cut down to CDR3 DNA, 48 bases in frame from base 1. CDR1 is given as SGHTA and CDR2 as FQGNSA, both from the germline V gene. This clone was counted a few times. The antigen this receptor binds is unknown. No much larger clone is present one base from it, and per-base qualities are unavailable.

In this chain, TRBV7-2 is recombined with TRBJ2-2; TRBD2 aligns with 8 central bases. The specimen was peripheral blood. This receptor was obtained from a human donor in a cohort sampled during active COVID-19. The CDR3 protein sequence reads: CASSPDRTSRTGELFF. The DNA is TGTGCCAGCAGCCCAGACCGGACTAGCCGCACCGGGGAGCTGTTTTTT.